This note documents a single T cell receptor (beta chain) sequence. Germline and junction disagree at one end, which may indicate a read error. Co-extraction yielded RNA and DNA from approximately 22-30 mg of unsorted bulk tissue. The entry originates in a study of tumor-infiltrating lymphocytes in primary liver carcinoma. TCR beta cDNA was made from 400 to 500 ng total RNA with a constant-region primer. Construction of TCR beta libraries relied on three successive nested multiplex PCR rounds employing slightly modified ARM-PCR. Forward primers for TRBV1-TRBV30 and a C-beta reverse primer served the first two PCR rounds, at roughly 10 cycles each. Using its own MiXCR run on the multiplex PCR reads, TCRdb lists one record per CDR3 protein. The sample carries approximately 120,000 distinct CDR3 sequences, roughly three fifths recorded once. CDR3 length: 16 amino acids. Per the germline V gene, CDR1 is SGHAT and CDR2 is FQNNGV.

Sequences were obtained from liver tumor tissue from sampling region 3. Described subset: tumor region T3, left-lateral pole. V is TRBV11-2 and J is TRBJ2-1; D is possibly TRBD1 (7 bases). This receptor was taken from a woman in her sixties or seventies with primary liver carcinoma and hepatitis B virus infection. CDR3 loop: CGSSLAAGGVYNEQFF. DNA for the CDR3: TGTGGCAGCAGCTTAGCGGCAGGGGGTGTCTACAATGAGCAGTTCTTC. Drawing the rest from reference TRBV11-2 and TRBJ2-1, the complete variable domain is EAGVAQSPRYKIIEKRQSVAFWCNPISGHATLYWYQQILGQGPKLLIQFQNNGVVDDSQLPKDRFSAERLKGVDSTLKIQPAKLEDSAVYLCGSSLAAGGVYNEQFFGPGTRLTVL.